Given below is one TCR beta chain in context. Original handling: Reference gene primer amplification gave estimated nucleated cell counts. The repertoire was sequenced with immunoSEQ multiplex PCR; TCRdb's copy has only in-frame clones and lacks some. V and J calls plus clone size are reproduced from that table; the DNA served to infer D and trimming. The repertoire consists of fewer than 200,000 clones, with 65% to 85% occurring once and the leading ten covering around 8.4%. The data stem from a study of blood T cell repertoires in COVID-19. Study context: Some COVID-19 samples were acute and others convalescent; all came from the United States, Italy and Spain.

Trimming cost V 5 bases and J 3 bases; bases outside gene matches: 11. CDR3 length: 17 residues. Per the germline V gene, CDR1 is MNHEY and CDR2 is SMNVEV (reference sequence). V is TRBV27 and J is TRBJ2-7; TRBD1 matches at 12 bases. Material: peripheral blood. This receptor was obtained from a woman older than 75 with active or convalescent COVID-19. The CDR3 spells CASSPRGQGAINYEQYF. The CDR3 DNA sequence: TGTGCCAGCAGTCCCCGGGGACAGGGGGCGATAAACTACGAGCAGTACTTC.